This T cell receptor beta chain was sequenced for a study of spatial heterogeneity in lung cancer. The study, taken as a whole, reports: The study found ubiquitous expanded tumor TCRs in blood more at resection than follow-up.

Unique molecular identifiers tagged every individual TCR cDNA molecule. TCRdb re-called the 5' RACE reads with MiXCR, one entry per CDR3 protein. The data contain over 90,000 distinct CDR3 sequences, approximately 8.6% of them singletons. Time point described: sample taken at primary tumor resection. Whole RNA from tumor, nontumor lung or frozen PBMC was sequenced unsorted. The approximately 78 donors had untreated early-stage non-small cell lung cancer. Germline V lookup: CDR1 LGHDT, CDR2 YNNKEL (reference sequence). This CDR3 is built from 15 residues. Trimming took 1 base from V and 0 from J, leaving 10 bases between them. This clonotype has a count of ten or more. Its target is not known.

V and J are TRBV3-1 and TRBJ2-7, with D possibly matching TRBD1 (7 bases). Sequencing was performed on PBMCs, taken at surgery. This receptor was identified in a male donor with early-stage non-small cell lung cancer. CDR3: CASSQGRGPSYEQYF. DNA of the CDR3: TGTGCCAGCAGCCAAGGGAGGGGGCCCTCCTACGAGCAGTACTTC.